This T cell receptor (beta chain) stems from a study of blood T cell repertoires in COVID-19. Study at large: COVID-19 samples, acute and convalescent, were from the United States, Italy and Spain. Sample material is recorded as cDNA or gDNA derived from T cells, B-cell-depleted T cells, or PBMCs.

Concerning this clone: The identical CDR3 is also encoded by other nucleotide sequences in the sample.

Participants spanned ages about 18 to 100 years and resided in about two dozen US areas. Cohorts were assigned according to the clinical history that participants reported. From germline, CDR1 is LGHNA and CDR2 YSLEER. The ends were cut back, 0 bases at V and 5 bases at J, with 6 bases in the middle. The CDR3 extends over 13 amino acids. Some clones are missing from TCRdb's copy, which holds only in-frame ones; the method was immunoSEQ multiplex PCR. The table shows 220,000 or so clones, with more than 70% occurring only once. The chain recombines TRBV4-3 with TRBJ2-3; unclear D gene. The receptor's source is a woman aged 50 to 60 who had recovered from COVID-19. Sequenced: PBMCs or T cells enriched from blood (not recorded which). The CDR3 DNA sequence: TGCGCCAGCAGCCAAGACGGCGGAGATACGCAGTATTTT. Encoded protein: CASSQDGGDTQYF.